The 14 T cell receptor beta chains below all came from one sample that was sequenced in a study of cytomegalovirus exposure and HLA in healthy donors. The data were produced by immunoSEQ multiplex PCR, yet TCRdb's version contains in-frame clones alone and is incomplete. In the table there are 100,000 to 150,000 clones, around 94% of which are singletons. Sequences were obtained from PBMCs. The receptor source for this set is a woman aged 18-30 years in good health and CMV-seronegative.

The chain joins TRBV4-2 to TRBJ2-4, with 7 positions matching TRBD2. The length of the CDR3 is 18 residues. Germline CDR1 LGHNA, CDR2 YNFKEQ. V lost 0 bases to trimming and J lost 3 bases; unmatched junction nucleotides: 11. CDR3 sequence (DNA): TGTGCCAGCAGCCAAGAGATCGGACTAGAGGGTGACAAAAACATTCAGTACTTC. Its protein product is CASSQEIGLEGDKNIQYF.

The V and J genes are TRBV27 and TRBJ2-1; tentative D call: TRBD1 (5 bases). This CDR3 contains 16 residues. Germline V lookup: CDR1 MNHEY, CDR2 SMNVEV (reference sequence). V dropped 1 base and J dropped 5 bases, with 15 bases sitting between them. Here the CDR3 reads CASSLLSGFPNNEQFF. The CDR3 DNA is TGTGCCAGCAGTTTATTATCAGGGTTCCCTAACAATGAGCAGTTCTTC.

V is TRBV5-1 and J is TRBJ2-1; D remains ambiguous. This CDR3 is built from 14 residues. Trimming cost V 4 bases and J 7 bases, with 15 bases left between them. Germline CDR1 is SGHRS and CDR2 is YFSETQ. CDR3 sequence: CASSGSITDNEQFF. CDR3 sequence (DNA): TGCGCCAGCAGCGGGTCAATTACAGATAATGAGCAGTTCTTC.

In nucleotides, the CDR3 is TGTCCCCGTCGAGACAGGGATTTGAGCAATCAGCCCCAGCATTTT. Its protein is CPRRDRDLSNQPQHF. The genes are TRBV28 and TRBJ1-5, with 7 bases identical to TRBD1. The CDR3 runs to 15 residues. Germline V gene data show CDR1 as MDHEN and CDR2 as SYDVKM.

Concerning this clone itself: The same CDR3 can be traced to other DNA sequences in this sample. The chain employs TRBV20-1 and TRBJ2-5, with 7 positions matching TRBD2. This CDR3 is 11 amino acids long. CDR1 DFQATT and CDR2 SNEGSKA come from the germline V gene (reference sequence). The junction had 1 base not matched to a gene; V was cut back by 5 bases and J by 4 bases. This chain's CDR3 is CSASGGETQYF. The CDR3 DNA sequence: TGCAGTGCTTCGGGAGGAGAGACCCAGTACTTC.

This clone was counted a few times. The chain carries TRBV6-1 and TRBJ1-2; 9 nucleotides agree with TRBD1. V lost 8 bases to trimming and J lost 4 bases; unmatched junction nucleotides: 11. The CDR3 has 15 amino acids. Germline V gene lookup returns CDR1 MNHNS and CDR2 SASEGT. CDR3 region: CASFYTGQGVYGYTF. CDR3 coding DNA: TGTGCCAGCTTCTACACGGGACAGGGAGTCTATGGCTACACCTTC.

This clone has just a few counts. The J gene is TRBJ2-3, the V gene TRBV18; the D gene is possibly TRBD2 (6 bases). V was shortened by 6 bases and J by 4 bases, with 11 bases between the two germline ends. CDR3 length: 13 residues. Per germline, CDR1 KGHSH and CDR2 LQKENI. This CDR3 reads CASSGGDADTQYF. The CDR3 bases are TGTGCCAGCTCCGGGGGAGACGCAGATACGCAGTATTTT.

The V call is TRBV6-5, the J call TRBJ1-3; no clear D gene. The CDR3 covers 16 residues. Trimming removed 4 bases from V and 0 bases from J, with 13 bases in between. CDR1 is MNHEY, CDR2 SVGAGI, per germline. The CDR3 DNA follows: TGTGCCAGCAGTTTTCGTCCCCAGTCCTCTGGAAACACCATATATTTT. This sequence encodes CASSFRPQSSGNTIYF.

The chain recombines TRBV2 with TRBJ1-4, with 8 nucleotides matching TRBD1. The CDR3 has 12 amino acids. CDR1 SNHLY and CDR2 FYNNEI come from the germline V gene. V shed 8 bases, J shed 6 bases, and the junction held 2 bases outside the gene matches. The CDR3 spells CASDRGDEKLFF. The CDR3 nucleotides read TGTGCCAGCGACAGGGGAGATGAAAAACTGTTTTTT.

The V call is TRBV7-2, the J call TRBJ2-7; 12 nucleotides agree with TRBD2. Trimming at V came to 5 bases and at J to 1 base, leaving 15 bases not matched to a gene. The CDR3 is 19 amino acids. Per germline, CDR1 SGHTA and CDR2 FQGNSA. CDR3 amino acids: CASSPRTAPGLAGSYEQYF. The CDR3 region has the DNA TGTGCCAGCAGCCCTAGGACAGCGCCGGGACTAGCGGGTTCCTACGAGCAGTACTTC.

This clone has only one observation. CDR3 sequence reads: CASSQYDNYEQYF. The CDR3 region has the DNA TGTGCCAGTAGCCAGTACGACAACTACGAGCAGTACTTC. The V call is TRBV19, the J call TRBJ2-7; the D is unclear. Trimming removed 6 bases from V and 3 bases from J, with 12 bases in between. From germline, CDR1 is LNHDA and CDR2 SQIVND (reference sequence). The CDR3 is 13 amino acids.

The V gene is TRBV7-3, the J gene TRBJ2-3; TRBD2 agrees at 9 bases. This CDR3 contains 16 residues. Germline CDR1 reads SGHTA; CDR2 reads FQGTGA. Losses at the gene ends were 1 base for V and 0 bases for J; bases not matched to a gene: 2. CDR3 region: CASSLMTSGSTDTQYF. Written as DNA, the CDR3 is TGTGCCAGCAGCTTAATGACTAGCGGTAGCACAGATACGCAGTATTTT.

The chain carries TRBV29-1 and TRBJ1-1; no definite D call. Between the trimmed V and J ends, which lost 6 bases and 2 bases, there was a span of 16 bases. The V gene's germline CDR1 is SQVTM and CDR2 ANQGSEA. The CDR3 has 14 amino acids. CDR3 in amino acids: CSVLPENSNTEAFF. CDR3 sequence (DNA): TGCAGCGTCCTACCGGAGAATAGTAACACTGAAGCTTTCTTT. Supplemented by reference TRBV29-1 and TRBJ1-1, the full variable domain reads SAVISQKPSRDICQRGTSLTIQCQVDSQVTMMFWYRQQPGQSLTLIATANQGSEATYESGFVIDKFPISRPNLTFSTLTVSNMSPEDSSIYLCSVLPENSNTEAFFGQGTRLTVV.

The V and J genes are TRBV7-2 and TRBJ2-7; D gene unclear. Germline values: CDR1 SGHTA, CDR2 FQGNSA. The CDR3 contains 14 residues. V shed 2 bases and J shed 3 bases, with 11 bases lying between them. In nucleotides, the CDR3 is TGTGCCAGCAGCTTACAGTCCGGGTACTACGAGCAGTACTTC. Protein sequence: CASSLQSGYYEQYF.